A selection of T cell receptor beta chains follows, all from one sample in a study of T cells in localized non-small cell lung cancer. This table comes from immunoSEQ multiplex PCR, and its TCRdb copy is limited to in-frame clones, with some not included. The data hold about 78,000 clones, with about 83% observed a single time. Material: peripheral blood, obtained before any cancer treatment. The receptors originated from a man between 40 and 69 years old with stage I lung adenocarcinoma. Each CDR3 is given with its conserved first and last residue. Fields, in order: clone size, J gene, D gene, V gene, CDR3 DNA, CDR3 protein. D genes are given only for firm matches. Some rows mark clone size as missing; the rest say once, few, many or name a class of expanded clone.

abundance: .
j_gene: TRBJ1-6
d_gene: .
v_gene: TRBV18
CDR3nt: TGTGCCAGCTCACCAGGGTTGGGTAATTCACCCCTCCACTTT
CDR3aa: CASSPGLGNSPLHF

abundance: once
j_gene: TRBJ1-5
d_gene: .
v_gene: TRBV27
CDR3nt: TGTGCCAGCAGCGGAAGGGTGGGCAATCAGCCCCAGCATTTT
CDR3aa: CASSGRVGNQPQHF

abundance: .
j_gene: TRBJ1-1
d_gene: .
v_gene: TRBV28
CDR3nt: TGTGCCAGCAGTTCCCCCCGGCGGACTCCGAACACTGAAGCTTTCTTT
CDR3aa: CASSSPRRTPNTEAFF

abundance: few
j_gene: TRBJ1-5
d_gene: TRBD1
v_gene: TRBV30
CDR3nt: TGTGCCTGGGGGGGACAGGGTAATCAGCCCCAGCATTTT
CDR3aa: CAWGGQGNQPQHF

abundance: .
j_gene: TRBJ1-6
d_gene: TRBD1
v_gene: TRBV18
CDR3nt: TGTGCCAGCTCACCCTCGGGACAGGGTTTTCGCCTCCACTTT
CDR3aa: CASSPSGQGFRLHF

abundance: .
j_gene: TRBJ1-5
d_gene: TRBD1
v_gene: TRBV2
CDR3nt: TGTGCCAGCAGCCAGGCGACAGGGGGTGGCAATCAGCCCCAGCATTTT
CDR3aa: CASSQATGGGNQPQHF

abundance: .
j_gene: TRBJ2-3
d_gene: .
v_gene: TRBV6-1
CDR3nt: TGTGCCAGCACTATCTTTATGGCGTCCGGAGATACGCAGTATTTT
CDR3aa: CASTIFMASGDTQYF

abundance: .
j_gene: TRBJ1-3
d_gene: .
v_gene: TRBV9
CDR3nt: TGTGCCAGCAGCGTACAACCGGACCCACTGGCCGCGAACACCATATATTTT
CDR3aa: CASSVQPDPLAANTIYF

abundance: .
j_gene: TRBJ2-7
d_gene: .
v_gene: TRBV5-1
CDR3nt: TGCGCCAGCAGCACTTCCCCCTACGAGCAGTACTTC
CDR3aa: CASSTSPYEQYF

abundance: .
j_gene: TRBJ2-3
d_gene: .
v_gene: TRBV7-9
CDR3nt: TGTGCCAGCAGCCGTTGGACATCCTCGGGAGATACGCAGTATTTT
CDR3aa: CASSRWTSSGDTQYF

abundance: .
j_gene: TRBJ1-5
d_gene: .
v_gene: TRBV7-2
CDR3nt: TGTGCCAGCAGCTTAAACAATCAGCCCCAGCATTTT
CDR3aa: CASSLNNQPQHF

abundance: .
j_gene: TRBJ1-5
d_gene: TRBD1
v_gene: TRBV5-6
CDR3nt: TGTGCCAGCAGCTTGATCGGGACAGGCTACAATCAGCCCCAGCATTTT
CDR3aa: CASSLIGTGYNQPQHF

abundance: .
j_gene: TRBJ2-5
d_gene: .
v_gene: TRBV19
CDR3nt: TGTGCCAGTAGTATCAGGGAGACCCAGTACTTC
CDR3aa: CASSIRETQYF

abundance: .
j_gene: TRBJ1-5
d_gene: .
v_gene: TRBV6-5
CDR3nt: TGTGCCAGCAGTTACCAGGGGCAGGGAAATCAGCCCCAGCATTTT
CDR3aa: CASSYQGQGNQPQHF

abundance: .
j_gene: TRBJ1-2
d_gene: .
v_gene: TRBV28
CDR3nt: TGTGCCAGCAGCTCCCCGACAGGACCTACGTATGGCTACACCTTC
CDR3aa: CASSSPTGPTYGYTF

abundance: .
j_gene: TRBJ2-2
d_gene: .
v_gene: TRBV27
CDR3nt: TGTGCCAGCGGGGAAAACCCCGGGCAGGCGACCGGGGAGCTGTTTTTT
CDR3aa: CASGENPGQATGELFF

abundance: .
j_gene: TRBJ2-3
d_gene: .
v_gene: TRBV30
CDR3nt: TGTGCCTGGAGTGTGGGCGATACGCAGTATTTT
CDR3aa: CAWSVGDTQYF

abundance: .
j_gene: TRBJ2-7
d_gene: .
v_gene: TRBV7-3
CDR3nt: TGTGCCAGCAGCTTAGGACAGAGGGCCGAGCAGTACTTC
CDR3aa: CASSLGQRAEQYF

abundance: .
j_gene: TRBJ2-3
d_gene: .
v_gene: TRBV11-2
CDR3nt: TGTGCCAGCAGCCGAGGCCCAAAACCATACACAGATACGCAGTATTTT
CDR3aa: CASSRGPKPYTDTQYF

abundance: .
j_gene: TRBJ2-5
d_gene: TRBD1
v_gene: TRBV5-1
CDR3nt: TGCGCCAGCAGCTTGGGATATGGACAGGAGGAGACCCAGTACTTC
CDR3aa: CASSLGYGQEETQYF

abundance: .
j_gene: TRBJ1-6
d_gene: .
v_gene: TRBV25-1
CDR3nt: TGTGCCAGCAGGGGGGACCTAAAAAATTCACCCCTCCACTTT
CDR3aa: CASRGDLKNSPLHF

abundance: .
j_gene: TRBJ2-5
d_gene: TRBD2
v_gene: TRBV7-9
CDR3nt: TGTGCCAGCAGCTTAGGGGCCAGCGGGGGGGCGGAGACCCAGTACTTC
CDR3aa: CASSLGASGGAETQYF

abundance: .
j_gene: TRBJ2-7
d_gene: TRBD1
v_gene: TRBV19
CDR3nt: TGTGCCAGTAGTGTGCCTCGACAGGGGGAGATCTACGAGCAGTACTTC
CDR3aa: CASSVPRQGEIYEQYF

abundance: .
j_gene: TRBJ1-4
d_gene: .
v_gene: TRBV6-5
CDR3nt: TGTGCCAGCAGTTACTCGGAGCGAACCCTCCTGTTTTTT
CDR3aa: CASSYSERTLLFF

abundance: once
j_gene: TRBJ1-3
d_gene: .
v_gene: TRBV27
CDR3nt: TGTGCCAGCAGTGCGGACTGGAGCTCTGGAAACACCATATATTTT
CDR3aa: CASSADWSSGNTIYF

abundance: .
j_gene: TRBJ1-2
d_gene: TRBD1
v_gene: TRBV2
CDR3nt: TGTGCCAGCAGCACAATGGGGGACAGGGACTATGGCTACACCTTC
CDR3aa: CASSTMGDRDYGYTF

abundance: .
j_gene: TRBJ2-3
d_gene: TRBD1
v_gene: TRBV28
CDR3nt: TGTGCCAGCAGTGACAGGGGGAAGGTAGATACGCAGTATTTT
CDR3aa: CASSDRGKVDTQYF

abundance: .
j_gene: TRBJ2-2
d_gene: TRBD1
v_gene: TRBV28
CDR3nt: TGTGCCAGCACTTTTTCCGGGACAGGGTTATCCGGGGAGCTGTTTTTT
CDR3aa: CASTFSGTGLSGELFF

abundance: .
j_gene: TRBJ1-4
d_gene: TRBD1
v_gene: TRBV5-4
CDR3nt: TGTGCCAGCAGCCCGGGACAGATAAATGAAAAACTGTTTTTT
CDR3aa: CASSPGQINEKLFF

abundance: .
j_gene: TRBJ2-7
d_gene: TRBD1
v_gene: TRBV7-6
CDR3nt: TGTGCCAGCAGCTTAGAAGGGGGCGCTATCTACGAGCAGTACTTC
CDR3aa: CASSLEGGAIYEQYF

abundance: .
j_gene: TRBJ1-2
d_gene: .
v_gene: TRBV2
CDR3nt: TGTGCCAGCAGCCAGGAGTTCTATGGCTACACCTTC
CDR3aa: CASSQEFYGYTF

abundance: .
j_gene: TRBJ2-3
d_gene: TRBD1
v_gene: TRBV9
CDR3nt: TGTGCCAGCAGCGCCCGACAGGGTGTAATCACAGATACGCAGTATTTT
CDR3aa: CASSARQGVITDTQYF

abundance: few
j_gene: TRBJ1-1
d_gene: .
v_gene: TRBV21-1
CDR3nt: TGTGCCAGCAGCAAACAAAAGGGTATGGGAACTGAAGCTTTCTTT
CDR3aa: CASSKQKGMGTEAFF

abundance: .
j_gene: TRBJ2-3
d_gene: TRBD2
v_gene: TRBV19
CDR3nt: TGTGCCAGTAGTATAGAAGTCTCCAGCGGGGGAATAGCAGATACGCAGTATTTT
CDR3aa: CASSIEVSSGGIADTQYF

abundance: .
j_gene: TRBJ1-1
d_gene: .
v_gene: TRBV7-3
CDR3nt: TGTGCCAGCAGTTCCGGGGCCAACACTGAAGCTTTCTTT
CDR3aa: CASSSGANTEAFF

abundance: few
j_gene: TRBJ1-5
d_gene: .
v_gene: TRBV11-2
CDR3nt: TGTGCCAGCAGCTGGGGGACCAATCAGCCCCAGCATTTT
CDR3aa: CASSWGTNQPQHF

abundance: .
j_gene: TRBJ1-5
d_gene: .
v_gene: TRBV2
CDR3nt: TGTGCCAGCAGCGGACAGCTAAGCAATCAGCCCCAGCATTTT
CDR3aa: CASSGQLSNQPQHF

abundance: once
j_gene: TRBJ2-1
d_gene: TRBD2
v_gene: TRBV15
CDR3nt: TGTGCCACCAGCAGAGATCCCTATCTAGCGGGAGAGGACAATGAGCAGTTCTTC
CDR3aa: CATSRDPYLAGEDNEQFF

abundance: .
j_gene: TRBJ1-5
d_gene: .
v_gene: TRBV9
CDR3nt: TGTGCCAGCAGCCGGTCGGGCAATCAGCCCCAGCATTTT
CDR3aa: CASSRSGNQPQHF

abundance: .
j_gene: TRBJ2-5
d_gene: .
v_gene: TRBV30
CDR3nt: TGTGCCTGGGCCCCTGGGTCTACTAAGTGGGAGACCCAGTACTTC
CDR3aa: CAWAPGSTKWETQYF

abundance: once
j_gene: TRBJ2-6
d_gene: .
v_gene: TRBV6-1
CDR3nt: TGTGCCAGCATCCCAGGGGGGTCTGGGGCCAACGTCCTGACTTTC
CDR3aa: CASIPGGSGANVLTF

abundance: .
j_gene: TRBJ2-3
d_gene: .
v_gene: TRBV29-1
CDR3nt: TGCAGCGTTGTAAGGCGGGTAGGCACAGATACGCAGTATTTT
CDR3aa: CSVVRRVGTDTQYF

abundance: .
j_gene: TRBJ1-1
d_gene: .
v_gene: TRBV29-1
CDR3nt: TGCAGCGTTGGCGGGGGGGGCGTTTTCTTT
CDR3aa: CSVGGGGVFF

abundance: .
j_gene: TRBJ2-3
d_gene: TRBD2
v_gene: TRBV2
CDR3nt: TGTGCCAGCAGTCTAGCGGGAGGGCGAGATACGCAGTATTTT
CDR3aa: CASSLAGGRDTQYF

abundance: .
j_gene: TRBJ2-3
d_gene: TRBD1
v_gene: TRBV4-1
CDR3nt: TGCGCCAGCAGCCATAACCCGGGGACAGGGACCACAGATACGCAGTATTTT
CDR3aa: CASSHNPGTGTTDTQYF

abundance: once
j_gene: TRBJ2-7
d_gene: .
v_gene: TRBV19
CDR3nt: TGTGCCAGTAGTATTTCAGGTCCCCACGAGCAGTACTTC
CDR3aa: CASSISGPHEQYF